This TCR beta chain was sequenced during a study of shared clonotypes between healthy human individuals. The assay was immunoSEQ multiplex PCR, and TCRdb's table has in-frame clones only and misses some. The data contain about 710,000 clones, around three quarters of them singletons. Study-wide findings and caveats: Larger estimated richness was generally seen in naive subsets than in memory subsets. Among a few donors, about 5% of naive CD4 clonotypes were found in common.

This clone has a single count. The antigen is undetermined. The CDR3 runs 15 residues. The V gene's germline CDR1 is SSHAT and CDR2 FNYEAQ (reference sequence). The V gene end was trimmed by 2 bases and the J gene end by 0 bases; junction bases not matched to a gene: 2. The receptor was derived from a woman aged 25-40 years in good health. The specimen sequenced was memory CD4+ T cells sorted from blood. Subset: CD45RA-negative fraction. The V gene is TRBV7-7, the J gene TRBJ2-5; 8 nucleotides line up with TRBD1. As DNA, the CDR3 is TGTGCCAGCAGCTTAACAGGGGGGTACCAAGAGACCCAGTACTTC. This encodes CASSLTGGYQETQYF.